This is a list of T cell receptor beta chains from one sample in a study of STAT5B mutations in CD4+ large granular lymphocyte leukemia. Sequencing was performed with immunoSEQ multiplex PCR; in TCRdb, only in-frame clones are kept and a portion is missing. The sample contains about 21,000 clones, about three quarters of which appear only once. The sequenced sample was CD4+ T cells from blood buffy coats. Every receptor here comes from a human donor in good health. Each CDR3 is given with its conserved first and last residue. A D gene is named only where the DNA matches it firmly. Not every row has a clone size; where given, it reads once, few, many or a size class.

>.|TRBJ2-5|.|TRBV19
TGTGCCAGTAGCATACCTGCTGGGAGCCAGTACTTC
CASSIPAGSQYF
>.|TRBJ2-7|.|TRBV10-3
TGTGCCATCAGACAGTATGGGGGTGTAGGGCACGAGCAGTACTTC
CAIRQYGGVGHEQYF
>TRBD2|TRBJ2-3|.|TRBV5-1
TGCGCCAGCCGCCCGAAGGGACTAGCGGGGGGGTTCACAGATACGCAGTATTTT
CASRPKGLAGGFTDTQYF
>TRBD1|TRBJ1-2|few|TRBV7-9
TGTGCCAGCAGTGCTACAGGGGGCGGGTATGGCTACACCTTC
CASSATGGGYGYTF
>TRBD1|TRBJ1-2|few|TRBV27
TGTGCCAGCAGTTTATTGGGGCAGGGGGCGGACTATGGCTACACCTTC
CASSLLGQGADYGYTF
>.|TRBJ1-3|.|TRBV9
TGTGCCAGCAGCAACCGACACCTCTCTGGAAACACCATATATTTT
CASSNRHLSGNTIYF
>TRBD1|TRBJ2-7|once|TRBV30
TGTGCCTGGACGGGACAGGGTACCCACGAGCAGTACTTC
CAWTGQGTHEQYF
>.|TRBJ2-7|few|TRBV9
TGTGCCAGCAGCGTCGGGACGGACCCTTACGAGCAGTACTTC
CASSVGTDPYEQYF
>.|TRBJ1-2|.|TRBV27
TGTGCCAGCAGCCCGCGGACCGACTTAAACTATGGCTACACCTTC
CASSPRTDLNYGYTF
>TRBD2|TRBJ2-7|once|TRBV7-2
TGTGCCAGCAGCCCGCGGGCAGCGGGGTTGACCTACGAGCAGTACTTC
CASSPRAAGLTYEQYF
>.|TRBJ1-1|.|TRBV7-2
TGTGCCAGCAGCTTATTACGGATAAACACTGAAGCTTTCTTT
CASSLLRINTEAFF
>TRBD2|TRBJ2-1|.|TRBV7-6
TGTGCCAGCAGTCGTAATGTAGCGGGAGGGCCCGGCAATGAGCAGTTCTTC
CASSRNVAGGPGNEQFF
>.|TRBJ2-1|.|TRBV7-2
TGTGCCAGCAGCTTAGGAAGCCTAGGGGGTGAGCAGTTCTTC
CASSLGSLGGEQFF
>.|TRBJ2-7|.|TRBV7-2
TGTGCCAGCAGCCGCGCTAGCGCTACCTACGAGCAGTACTTC
CASSRASATYEQYF
>TRBD1|TRBJ2-7|.|TRBV18
TGTGCCAGCTCACCCCCCGACAGGGTTCAGCAGTACTTC
CASSPPDRVQQYF
>.|TRBJ2-5|.|TRBV4-2
TGTGCCAGCAGCCAAGGAGAGAAAGGGACCCAGTACTTC
CASSQGEKGTQYF
>.|TRBJ1-1|.|TRBV4-1
TGCGCCAGCAGCCAAAGAACACTGACCCCAATGAACACTGAAGCTTTCTTT
CASSQRTLTPMNTEAFF
>.|TRBJ1-5|.|TRBV6-6
TGTGCCAGCATGATAGTTAGCAATCAGCCCCAGCATTTT
CASMIVSNQPQHF
>TRBD1|TRBJ2-3|.|TRBV6-1
TGTGCCAGCAGACCGGACAGGGGGCGGACAGATACGCAGTATTTT
CASRPDRGRTDTQYF
>TRBD2|TRBJ2-5|.|TRBV15
TGTGCCACCAGCAGGGTGGGAGGGGAGACCCAGTACTTC
CATSRVGGETQYF
>TRBD1|TRBJ2-1|.|TRBV7-2
TGTGCCAGCAGTCCCGGGACAGGGGTCAATGAGCAGTTCTTC
CASSPGTGVNEQFF
>.|TRBJ2-3|.|TRBV5-8
TGTGCCAGCAGCTTGGCCGTCGGGGTTAGCACAGATACGCAGTATTTT
CASSLAVGVSTDTQYF
>TRBD1|TRBJ2-3|.|TRBV5-1
TGCGCCAGCAGCCCCGGGACAGGGTATTCAGATACGCAGTATTTT
CASSPGTGYSDTQYF
>.|TRBJ2-1|.|TRBV5-6
TGTGCCAGCAGCTGGGCGGGAAACAGGGGATACAATGAGCAGTTCTTC
CASSWAGNRGYNEQFF
>TRBD1|TRBJ1-3|.|TRBV6-1
TGTGCCAGCAGTGCCCGGGGGACAGGGGCGGACTCTGGAAACACCATATATTTT
CASSARGTGADSGNTIYF
>TRBD1|TRBJ1-5|.|TRBV4-1
TGCGCCAGCAGCCACCTGGGACAGGGGGCGCATCAGCCCCAGCATTTT
CASSHLGQGAHQPQHF
>.|TRBJ2-2|.|TRBV9
TGTGCCAGCTCCATCGAGTACCCCGGGGAGCTGTTTTTT
CASSIEYPGELFF
>.|TRBJ2-6|once|TRBV21-1
TGTGCCAGCAGCCCCCTCAACTCTGGGGCCAACGTCCTGACTTTC
CASSPLNSGANVLTF
>.|TRBJ2-2|.|TRBV5-1
TGCGCCAGCAGCTTGGTCGCGCAGAACACCGGGGAGCTGTTTTTT
CASSLVAQNTGELFF
>.|TRBJ2-7|once|TRBV7-2
TGTGCCAGCAGCTTAAAGCTCTCCTACGAGCAGTACTTC
CASSLKLSYEQYF
>TRBD2|TRBJ2-1|.|TRBV19
TGTGCCACCAAGTACGGTAGCGGGGGCCACAATGAGCAGTTCTTC
CATKYGSGGHNEQFF
>.|TRBJ1-6|.|TRBV19
TGTGCCAGTAGTTCAGGACAGCATAATTCACCCCTCCACTTT
CASSSGQHNSPLHF
>.|TRBJ2-5|.|TRBV28
TGTGCCAGCAGCCCCGTTACAGAGACCCAGTACTTC
CASSPVTETQYF
>TRBD2|TRBJ2-7|.|TRBV7-2
TGTGCCAGCAGCCTACTAGCGGGAGAGGGCGAGCAGTACTTC
CASSLLAGEGEQYF
>.|TRBJ2-3|.|TRBV9
TGTGCCAGCAGCATCCGGACAGATACAGATACGCAGTATTTT
CASSIRTDTDTQYF
>.|TRBJ2-1|.|TRBV7-6
TGTGCCAGCAGCTTACTAGCCGATACCTACAATGAGCAGTTCTTC
CASSLLADTYNEQFF
>.|TRBJ2-7|.|TRBV9
TGTGCCAGCAGCGAGGGGGGGGGACAGGCCTACGAGCAGTACTTC
CASSEGGGQAYEQYF
>.|TRBJ1-1|.|TRBV10-3
TGTGCCATCAGCGCCAGAGGGGACACTGAAGCTTTCTTT
CAISARGDTEAFF
>.|TRBJ1-4|few|TRBV6-1
TGTGCCAGCAGTTCAACAGGGACTATTCGAGAAAAACTGTTTTTT
CASSSTGTIREKLFF
>.|TRBJ2-7|.|TRBV19
TGTGCCAGTAGTCCGTCCCGGGGGACCTACGGGCAGTACTTC
CASSPSRGTYGQYF
>.|TRBJ1-5|.|TRBV6-1
TGTGCCAGCAGCCAAACGGGACACAGCAATCAGCCCCAGCATTTT
CASSQTGHSNQPQHF
>TRBD1|TRBJ1-1|.|TRBV30
TGTGCCTGGAGTCACAACAGGGGAACTGAAGCTTTCTTT
CAWSHNRGTEAFF
>.|TRBJ1-4|.|TRBV11-2
TGTGCCAGCAGCTTGAGGAGATCCTCAACTAATGAAAAACTGTTTTTT
CASSLRRSSTNEKLFF
>.|TRBJ2-7|once|TRBV6-5
TGTGCCAGCAGGATTAACGGGGTGGATTCCTACGAGCAGTACTTC
CASRINGVDSYEQYF
>.|TRBJ1-6|.|TRBV18
TGTGCCAGCTCACCAGGCCCTGATTCACCCCTCCACTTT
CASSPGPDSPLHF
>TRBD1|TRBJ2-3|once|TRBV9
TGTGCCAGCAGCAAGACCGGGACAGGAGGCACAGATACGCAGTATTTT
CASSKTGTGGTDTQYF